A single sample gave rise to the 19 T cell receptor beta chains below, sequenced in a study of T cell repertoires in MIS-A myocarditis. The table came from immunoSEQ multiplex PCR; TCRdb's copy has only in-frame clones and leaves some out. The data show approximately 5,500 clones, nearly 80% seen once. Sequenced: interventricular septum heart tissue obtained at autopsy. The source of these receptors is a man aged 18 to 29 with fulminant myocarditis from multisystem inflammatory syndrome in adults (MIS-A) after COVID-19.

The chain has TRBV6-5 and TRBJ1-1; TRBD1 is a possible D gene (6 bases). V lost 7 bases, J lost 3 bases, and 15 bases lay in between. CDR1 and CDR2 (germline): MNHEY, SVGAGI. The CDR3 is 14 amino acids. In DNA form, the CDR3 reads TGTGCCAGCAACGCCGGACAGCTTTACACTGAAGCTTTCTTT. The encoded protein is CASNAGQLYTEAFF.

This chain joins TRBV21-1 and TRBJ2-3; the table names TRBD2, a call not compared with the DNA. TRBV21-1 is labeled a pseudogene. The CDR3 totals 11 residues. CDR3 in DNA: TGTGCCACCCTCCGGTACGATACGCAGTATTTT. It codes for CATLRYDTQYF.

This sequence joins TRBV9 and TRBJ1-2; D is unclear. This CDR3 is built from 12 residues. V lost 2 bases to trimming and J lost 8 bases, with 10 bases between them. CDR1 and CDR2 from the germline V gene are SGDLS and YYNGEE. The CDR3 DNA is TGTGCCAGCAGCGTCCGCCCGAGGGGCTACACCTTC. Protein sequence: CASSVRPRGYTF.

There are a few counts of this clone. The chain has TRBV7-2 and TRBJ1-2; D perhaps matches TRBD1 (5 bases). The CDR3 contains 13 residues. The V end was cut by 1 base, the J end by 4 bases, with 7 bases between. CDR1 and CDR2 from the germline V gene are SGHTA and FQGNSA. This CDR3 reads CASSLDRFYGYTF. DNA for the CDR3: TGTGCCAGCAGCTTAGACAGGTTCTATGGCTACACCTTC.

This clone has only a few counts. The chain couples TRBV19 to TRBJ1-4, with TRBD1 matching over 8 bases. The V gene end was trimmed by 5 bases and the J gene end by 5 bases; junction bases not matched to a gene: 4. Germline CDR1 and CDR2: LNHDA and SQIVND (reference sequence). The CDR3 has 14 amino acids. The DNA for the CDR3 is TGTGCCAGTAGTCACCGACAGGGGAATGAAAAACTGTTTTTT. This translates into CASSHRQGNEKLFF.

V and J are TRBV4-1 and TRBJ2-3; 9 bases agree with TRBD2. The germline gives CDR1 MGHRA, CDR2 YSYEKL. The V gene end was trimmed by 2 bases and the J gene end by 4 bases; junction bases not matched to a gene: 1. This CDR3 has 14 residues. The CDR3 nucleotides read TGCGCCAGCAGCCAAAGACTAGCGGCAGATACGCAGTATTTT. This encodes CASSQRLAADTQYF.

This chain joins TRBV6-5 and TRBJ1-6, with D possibly matching TRBD1 (5 bases). Germline assignment: CDR1 MNHEY and CDR2 SVGAGI. The CDR3 extends over 15 amino acids. V was clipped by 0 bases and J by 10 bases, with 13 bases between them. In DNA form, the CDR3 reads TGTGCCAGCAGTTACTCGGGCGAGCGGGACTCACCCCTCCACTTT. This gives the protein CASSYSGERDSPLHF.

The V gene is TRBV28, the J gene TRBJ1-6, with TRBD1 identical over 8 bases. CDR1 and CDR2 from the germline V gene are MDHEN and SYDVKM. V shed 6 bases and J 7 bases; nucleotides not matched to a gene: 8. This CDR3 has 15 residues. This CDR3 reads CASSRGTGGNSPLHF. DNA of the CDR3: TGTGCCAGCAGCCGGGGGACAGGAGGCAATTCACCCCTCCACTTT.

The J gene is TRBJ2-3, the V gene TRBV14, with D maybe TRBD1 (5 bases). V was pared by 4 bases and J by 6 bases, with 14 bases between. This CDR3 has 14 residues. Germline CDR1 is SGHDN and CDR2 is FVKESK. Here the CDR3 DNA reads TGTGCCAGCAGCCTACAGGAAAAGGGGGATACGCAGTATTTT. Protein product: CASSLQEKGDTQYF.

The chain has TRBV28 and TRBJ1-5; 8 nucleotides align to TRBD1. Germline V gives CDR1 MDHEN, CDR2 SYDVKM. V lost 5 bases to trimming and J lost 1 base; unmatched junction nucleotides: 10. The CDR3 runs to 17 residues. The CDR3 DNA is TGTGCCAGCAGTCTTATCTCCCGGGACAGGAGCAATCAGCCCCAGCATTTT. Encoded protein: CASSLISRDRSNQPQHF. Full variable domain (rest looked up from reference TRBV28 and TRBJ1-5): DVKVTQSSRYLVKRTGEKVFLECVQDMDHENMFWYRQDPGLGLRLIYFSYDVKMKEKGDIPEGYSVSREKKERFSLILESASTNQTSMYLCASSLISRDRSNQPQHFGDGTRLSIL.

V gene TRBV6-4 combines with J gene TRBJ2-1, with 10 bases that match TRBD2. CDR1 and CDR2 (germline): MRHNA, SNTAGT. V trimming: 3 bases; J trimming: 4 bases; junction bases outside the gene matches: 0. The CDR3 runs 14 residues. CDR3 region: CASSELAGYNEQFF. CDR3 bases: TGTGCCAGCAGTGAACTAGCGGGATACAATGAGCAGTTCTTC.

The CDR3: CASSRTSGYNEQFF. The CDR3 DNA sequence: TGTGCCAGCAGCAGGACTAGCGGGTACAATGAGCAGTTCTTC. J is TRBJ2-1 and V is TRBV5-8; 11 bases align to TRBD2. V was pared by 4 bases and J by 4 bases, with 1 base of the junction left unmatched. CDR1 and CDR2 from the germline V gene are SGHTS and YDEGEE. The CDR3 length is 14 residues.

The chain couples TRBV5-8 to TRBJ1-5; D uncertain. The CDR3 is 12 residues long. V lost 1 base and J 3 bases, leaving 2 bases between the germline ends. Germline assignment: CDR1 SGHTS and CDR2 YDEGEE. The chain's CDR3 is CASSLNNQPQHF. CDR3 DNA: TGTGCCAGCAGCTTGAACAATCAGCCCCAGCATTTT.

The chain carries TRBV2 and TRBJ1-2; 11 bases are shared with TRBD1. J lost 0 bases, V lost 7 bases, and 7 bases had no gene match. Germline CDR1 reads SNHLY; CDR2 reads FYNNEI. The CDR3 has 16 amino acids. In DNA form, the CDR3 reads TGTGCCAGCAAGCGGACAGGGGGCGAAACTAACTATGGCTACACCTTC. This codes for CASKRTGGETNYGYTF.

This clone was seen only once. The chain carries TRBV2 and TRBJ1-2; D not certain. Deletions cut 2 bases from V and 4 bases from J, with 11 bases between. Germline V CDR1 and CDR2: SNHLY, FYNNEI. This CDR3 is built from 14 residues. CDR3 DNA: TGTGCCAGCAGTGAACAGACCCTGGGCTATGGCTACACCTTC. Protein product: CASSEQTLGYGYTF.

The chain uses TRBV4-3 and TRBJ1-1; D uncertain. The CDR3 runs to 16 residues. Trimming pared 4 bases from V and 0 bases from J, leaving 15 bases between. In germline, CDR1 is LGHNA, CDR2 YSLEER. CDR3 loop: CASSPGVRFMNTEAFF. The CDR3 region has the DNA TGCGCCAGCAGCCCAGGAGTCAGATTCATGAACACTGAAGCTTTCTTT.

The rearrangement joins TRBV10-3 to TRBJ2-7; a possible D gene is TRBD2 (6 bases). V was trimmed by 10 bases and J by 3 bases, leaving 19 bases between them. The CDR3 totals 14 residues. CDR1 is ENHRY, CDR2 SYGVKD, per germline. The DNA for the CDR3 is TGTGCCAACACCCTCGGGGGATTCCACTACGAGCAGTACTTC. Protein: CANTLGGFHYEQYF.

The V gene is TRBV9, the J gene TRBJ1-2; no definite D call. Germline V gene data show CDR1 as SGDLS and CDR2 as YYNGEE. The CDR3 is made up of 14 amino acids. The ends were cut back, 0 bases at V and 0 bases at J, with 6 bases in the middle. DNA of the CDR3: TGTGCCAGCAGCGTAGTCGACGCTAACTATGGCTACACCTTC. Amino acid sequence: CASSVVDANYGYTF. Filled out from reference TRBV9 and TRBJ1-2, the complete variable domain reads DSGVTQTPKHLITATGQRVTLRCSPRSGDLSVYWYQQSLDQGLQFLIQYYNGEERAKGNILERFSAQQFPDLHSELNLSSLELGDSALYFCASSVVDANYGYTFGSGTRLTVV.

The rearrangement links TRBV24-1 to TRBJ2-1, with 8 bases lining up with TRBD2. Germline trimming cut 5 bases from V and 5 bases from J; bases unmatched to any gene: 4. There are 14 residues in the CDR3. Per germline, CDR1 KGHDR and CDR2 SFDVKD. This chain's CDR3 is CATSGGRLDNEQFF. CDR3 nucleotide sequence: TGTGCCACCAGTGGCGGGAGGTTGGACAATGAGCAGTTCTTC.